These 24 T cell receptor beta chains were all obtained from the same sample, sequenced in a study of cytomegalovirus exposure and HLA in healthy donors. A multiplex PCR was run with 60 Vbeta primers and 13 Jbeta primers. TCRdb keeps only in-frame clones here, not all; method: immunoSEQ multiplex PCR. The data show around 100,000 clones, with over 60% seen just once and more than 9.5% held by the top ten. The specimen sequenced was PBMCs. The receptors shown here come from a male donor in good health and CMV-seropositive.

This chain links TRBV27 with TRBJ2-3; weak D call: TRBD1 (5 bases). The CDR3 is 14 residues long. CDR1 is MNHEY and CDR2 is SMNVEV in the germline V gene (reference sequence). V gave up 3 bases and J gave up 1 base, with 8 bases separating them. CDR3 in DNA: TGTGCCAGCAGTTTTTTCAGGGGCACAGATACGCAGTATTTT. This sequence encodes CASSFFRGTDTQYF.

This clone showed up just a few times. This sequence joins TRBV11-2 and TRBJ2-1; a weak D match, TRBD1 (5 bases). Trimming took off 4 bases at V and 3 bases at J, with 7 bases between the two ends. The CDR3 covers 13 residues. Germline V gene lookup returns CDR1 SGHAT and CDR2 FQNNGV. The CDR3 DNA reads as TGTGCCAGCAGCTCGGACAACTACAATGAGCAGTTCTTC. Amino acids: CASSSDNYNEQFF.

V gene TRBV5-1 combines with J gene TRBJ2-1, with 11 bases fitting TRBD2. Germline V lookup: CDR1 SGHRS, CDR2 YFSETQ. V was clipped by 5 bases and J by 6 bases; unmatched bases: 7. The CDR3 has 15 residues. The CDR3: CASSLSGRAVNEQFF. The CDR3 nucleotides read TGCGCCAGCAGTCTTAGCGGGAGGGCCGTCAATGAGCAGTTCTTC.

A note on this clone: Additional DNA sequences in this sample encode the identical CDR3. V usage is TRBV7-3 and J usage is TRBJ2-5; 8 bases match TRBD1. This CDR3 contains 13 residues. The V segment lost 3 bases and the J segment 4 bases; nucleotides outside the gene matches: 1. Per the germline V gene, CDR1 is SGHTA and CDR2 is FQGTGA. The CDR3 sequence is CASSFTGGETQYF. The CDR3 nucleotides are TGTGCCAGCAGCTTTACAGGGGGAGAGACCCAGTACTTC. The full variable domain, in which reference TRBV7-3 and TRBJ2-5 provide the parts outside the CDR3, is GAGVSQTPSNKVTEKGKYVELRCDPISGHTALYWYRQSLGQGPEFLIYFQGTGAADDSGLPNDRFFAVRPEGSVSTLKIQRTERGDSAVYLCASSFTGGETQYFGPGTRLLVL.

This chain uses TRBV30 with TRBJ2-5; TRBD2 might be the D (5 bases). The V gene lost 4 bases and the J gene lost 5 bases, with 8 bases spanning the gap. This CDR3 has 11 residues. Germline assignment: CDR1 GTSNPN and CDR2 SVGIG (reference sequence). CDR3 nucleotide sequence: TGTGCCTGGACTCGGAGGGAGACCCAGTACTTC. This encodes CAWTRRETQYF.

This clone was recorded once. The V call is TRBV7-7, the J call TRBJ2-2; TRBD2 matches at 7 bases. Germline V CDR1 and CDR2: SSHAT, FNYEAQ (reference sequence). There are 16 residues in the CDR3. The V gene end was trimmed by 3 bases and the J gene end by 0 bases; junction bases not matched to a gene: 4. The CDR3 sequence: CASSFQRGSNTGELFF. CDR3 in DNA: TGTGCCAGCAGCTTCCAGCGGGGCTCGAACACCGGGGAGCTGTTTTTT.

This sequence joins TRBV9 and TRBJ2-2; TRBD2 aligns across 7 bases. V lost 0 bases to trimming and J lost 2 bases; unmatched junction nucleotides: 1. Germline CDR1 SGDLS, CDR2 YYNGEE. This CDR3 has 15 residues. The CDR3 protein is CASSVERGNTGELFF. The DNA of the CDR3 is TGTGCCAGCAGCGTAGAGCGGGGAAACACCGGGGAGCTGTTTTTT.

The chain combines TRBV7-9 with TRBJ1-5, with D unresolved. The CDR3 is 13 residues long. Germline values: CDR1 SEHNR, CDR2 FQNEAQ (reference sequence). The germline V and J ends were trimmed by 3 bases and 3 bases, with 6 bases remaining between them. The CDR3 here is CASSFENNQPQHF. The CDR3 nucleotides read TGTGCCAGCAGCTTCGAGAACAATCAGCCCCAGCATTTT.

The count of this clone is one. The CDR3 coding sequence is TGTGCCAGCAGCTTAGGGGACGGGGGACTTCGATCCTACGAGCAGTACTTC. It is translated as CASSLGDGGLRSYEQYF. The chain uses TRBV7-9 and TRBJ2-7; a possible D gene is TRBD2 (6 bases). CDR1 SEHNR and CDR2 FQNEAQ come from the germline V gene (reference sequence). CDR3 length: 17 residues. Trimming pared 1 base from V and 1 base from J, leaving 17 bases between.

The J gene is TRBJ1-5, the V gene TRBV5-8, with 7 bases fitting TRBD1. Germline lookup yields CDR1 SGHTS and CDR2 YDEGEE. CDR3 length: 15 residues. The trim removed 4 bases at V and 2 bases at J, leaving 6 bases unmatched. The CDR3: CASSPGTVGNQPQHF. The DNA of the CDR3 is TGTGCCAGCAGCCCTGGGACAGTAGGCAATCAGCCCCAGCATTTT.

This clone was counted between two and nine times. Here the CDR3 DNA reads TGTGCCAGCAGTTACTTTGGCACAGATACGCAGTATTTT. Its protein product is CASSYFGTDTQYF. The chain uses TRBV27 and TRBJ2-3, with no clear D. V lost 4 bases to trimming and J lost 1 base, with 6 bases between them. Germline V CDR1 and CDR2: MNHEY, SMNVEV (reference sequence). CDR3 length: 13 residues.

The chain carries TRBV28 and TRBJ1-2, with TRBD1 as a possible D gene (5 bases). V gave up 4 bases and J gave up 8 bases, with 8 bases separating them. Germline-derived CDR1 and CDR2 are MDHEN and SYDVKM. The CDR3 contains 11 residues. In nucleotides, the CDR3 is TGTGCCAGCAGTTGGGGGGGAGGCTACACCTTC. Amino acid sequence: CASSWGGGYTF.

The genes are TRBV9 and TRBJ2-1, with 13 nucleotides matching TRBD2. Per germline, CDR1 SGDLS and CDR2 YYNGEE. V shed 3 bases, J shed 2 bases, and the junction held 2 bases outside the gene matches. CDR3 size: 16 residues. The CDR3 loop reads CASSAGLAGAYNEQFF. The DNA of the CDR3 is TGTGCCAGCAGCGCCGGACTAGCGGGAGCCTACAATGAGCAGTTCTTC. The variable domain in full, completed from reference TRBV9 and TRBJ2-1, reads DSGVTQTPKHLITATGQRVTLRCSPRSGDLSVYWYQQSLDQGLQFLIQYYNGEERAKGNILERFSAQQFPDLHSELNLSSLELGDSALYFCASSAGLAGAYNEQFFGPGTRLTVL.

V is TRBV7-2 and J is TRBJ2-1; D is uncertain. This CDR3 comprises 12 residues. Germline CDR1 is SGHTA and CDR2 is FQGNSA. The V end was cut by 2 bases, the J end by 9 bases, with 8 bases between. Here the CDR3 reads CASSLYRSEQFF. The DNA for the CDR3 is TGTGCCAGCAGCTTATATAGGAGTGAGCAGTTCTTC.

Here the CDR3 reads CASSPNRANHQPQHF. The CDR3 DNA sequence: TGTGCCAGCTCACCCAACAGGGCTAACCATCAGCCCCAGCATTTT. V is TRBV18 and J is TRBJ1-5; the D gene is possibly TRBD1 (6 bases). Trimming left V 3 bases short and J 5 bases short, with 14 bases between. This CDR3 contains 15 residues. Germline V CDR1 and CDR2: KGHSH, LQKENI.

The chain combines TRBV7-7 with TRBJ2-7, with a weak D call TRBD1 (6 bases). The CDR3 sequence is 13 residues long. From germline, CDR1 is SSHAT and CDR2 FNYEAQ (reference sequence). Between the trimmed V and J ends, which lost 5 bases and 6 bases, there was a span of 14 bases. The DNA for the CDR3 is TGTGCCAGCAGCGCTCAGGGGTCGCTCGAGCAGTACTTC. It translates to CASSAQGSLEQYF.

A word on this clone: Other DNA sequences of this sample code for an identical CDR3. CDR3 amino acids: CASSSGTGGYEQYF. CDR3 in DNA: TGTGCCAGCAGCTCGGGGACAGGGGGCTACGAGCAGTACTTC. This chain links TRBV7-9 with TRBJ2-7; 11 bases line up with TRBD1. The V and J ends lost 4 bases and 3 bases, in that order; junction bases with no gene match: 2. The CDR3 is 14 residues long. Germline CDR1 SEHNR, CDR2 FQNEAQ (reference sequence).

This rearrangement joins TRBV9 to TRBJ1-2; 7 bases match TRBD1. Trimming took 6 bases from V and 4 from J; bases not matched to a gene: 6. The germline V gene has CDR1 SGDLS and CDR2 YYNGEE. The CDR3 runs 13 residues. This CDR3 reads CASNRRGIYGYTF. CDR3 DNA: TGTGCCAGCAACCGCAGGGGGATCTATGGCTACACCTTC.

The chain carries TRBV5-4 and TRBJ2-5; a weak D match, TRBD1 (5 bases). Germline values: CDR1 SGHNT, CDR2 YYREEE (reference sequence). The CDR3 consists of 15 residues. Deletions cut 2 bases from V and 2 bases from J, with 13 bases between. The CDR3 loop reads CASSLTGPGQETQYF. CDR3 nucleotide sequence: TGTGCCAGCAGCTTAACAGGTCCGGGTCAAGAGACCCAGTACTTC.

The chain uses TRBV6-1 and TRBJ2-5; 7 bases align to TRBD1. This CDR3 region has 13 residues. Germline loops: CDR1 MNHNS, CDR2 SASEGT. The junction had 8 bases not matched to a gene; V was cut back by 2 bases and J by 11 bases. CDR3 region: CASSERRQGKQYF. CDR3 sequence (DNA): TGTGCCAGCAGTGAACGACGACAGGGCAAGCAGTACTTC.

The chain employs TRBV7-2 and TRBJ2-1; 7 bases line up with TRBD2. This CDR3 has 15 amino acids. In germline, CDR1 is SGHTA, CDR2 FQGNSA. J was trimmed by 0 bases and V by 5 bases; bases with no gene match: 4. The CDR3 DNA sequence: TGTGCCAGCAGCATTAGCGGGTCCTCCTACAATGAGCAGTTCTTC. This encodes CASSISGSSYNEQFF.

Concerning this clone: Distinct nucleotide sequences in the sample also encode this CDR3. The rearrangement links TRBV7-9 to TRBJ2-3; D is unresolved. The CDR3 runs 12 residues. Trimming took 5 bases from V and 6 from J, leaving 9 bases between them. Germline CDR1 SEHNR, CDR2 FQNEAQ (reference sequence). CDR3: CASSPTEDTQYF. The DNA for the CDR3 is TGTGCCAGCAGCCCCACAGAGGATACGCAGTATTTT.

V is TRBV5-6 and J is TRBJ2-1; 7 positions match TRBD2. This CDR3 comprises 16 residues. The J segment lost 2 bases and the V segment lost 4 bases, leaving 9 bases of the junction unmatched. The V gene's germline CDR1 is SGHDT and CDR2 YYEEEE. CDR3 region: CASSLWPGLTYNEQFF. CDR3 coding DNA: TGTGCCAGCAGCCTTTGGCCGGGACTAACCTACAATGAGCAGTTCTTC.

The rearrangement joins TRBV28 to TRBJ1-4; D call uncertain. Trimming cost V 4 bases and J 7 bases, with 13 bases left between them. Looked up from germline, CDR1 is MDHEN and CDR2 is SYDVKM. CDR3 length equals 14 residues. In DNA, the CDR3 is TGTGCCAGCAGTTCCCTGGGCATGGGTGAAAAACTGTTTTTT. Its translation: CASSSLGMGEKLFF.